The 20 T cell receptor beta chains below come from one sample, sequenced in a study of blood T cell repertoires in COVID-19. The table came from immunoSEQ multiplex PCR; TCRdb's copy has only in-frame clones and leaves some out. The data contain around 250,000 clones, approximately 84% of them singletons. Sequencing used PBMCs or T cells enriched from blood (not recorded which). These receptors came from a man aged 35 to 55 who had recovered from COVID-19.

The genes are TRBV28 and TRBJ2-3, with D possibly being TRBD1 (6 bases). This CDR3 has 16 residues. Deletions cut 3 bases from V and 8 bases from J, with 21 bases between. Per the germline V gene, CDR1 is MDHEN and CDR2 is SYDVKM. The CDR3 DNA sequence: TGTGCCAGCAGTTTTCCCGGGACAAGGGGACAAGGTACGCAGTATTTT. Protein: CASSFPGTRGQGTQYF.

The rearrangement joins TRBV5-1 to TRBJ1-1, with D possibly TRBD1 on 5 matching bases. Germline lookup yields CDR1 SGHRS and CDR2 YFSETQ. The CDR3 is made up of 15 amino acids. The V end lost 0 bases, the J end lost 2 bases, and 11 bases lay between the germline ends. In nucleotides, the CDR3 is TGCGCCAGCAGCTTGGATGGGGCTCGTAACACTGAAGCTTTCTTT. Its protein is CASSLDGARNTEAFF.

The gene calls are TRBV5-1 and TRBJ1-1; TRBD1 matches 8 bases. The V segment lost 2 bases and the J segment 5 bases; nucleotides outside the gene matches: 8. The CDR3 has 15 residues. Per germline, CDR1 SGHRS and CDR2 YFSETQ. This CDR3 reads CASSFSTGVGTEAFF. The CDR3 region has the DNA TGCGCCAGCAGCTTTTCGACAGGGGTGGGAACTGAAGCTTTCTTT.

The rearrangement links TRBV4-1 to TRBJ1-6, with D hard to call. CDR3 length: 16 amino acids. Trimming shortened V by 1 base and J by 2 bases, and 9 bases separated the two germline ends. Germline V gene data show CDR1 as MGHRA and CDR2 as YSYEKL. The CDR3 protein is CASSQGGRAYNSPLHF. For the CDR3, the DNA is TGCGCCAGCAGCCAAGGCGGTCGGGCCTATAATTCACCCCTCCACTTT.

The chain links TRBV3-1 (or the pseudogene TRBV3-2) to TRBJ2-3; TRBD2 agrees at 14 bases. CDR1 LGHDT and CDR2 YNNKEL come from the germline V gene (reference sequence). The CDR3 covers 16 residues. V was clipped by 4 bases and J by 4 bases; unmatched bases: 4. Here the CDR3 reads CASSPRLAGGADTQYF. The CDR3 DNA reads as TGTGCCAGCAGCCCGCGACTAGCGGGGGGGGCAGATACGCAGTATTTT.

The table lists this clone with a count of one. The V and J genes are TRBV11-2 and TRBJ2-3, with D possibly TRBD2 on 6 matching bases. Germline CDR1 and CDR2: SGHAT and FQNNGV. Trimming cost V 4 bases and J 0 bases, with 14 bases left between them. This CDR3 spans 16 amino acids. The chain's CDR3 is CASSSRVGTSTDTQYF. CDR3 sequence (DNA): TGTGCCAGCAGCTCCAGGGTGGGGACTAGCACAGATACGCAGTATTTT.

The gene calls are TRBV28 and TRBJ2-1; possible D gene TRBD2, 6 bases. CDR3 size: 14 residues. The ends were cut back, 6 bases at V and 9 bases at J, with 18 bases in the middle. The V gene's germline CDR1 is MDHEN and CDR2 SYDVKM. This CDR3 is CASRSGLGMSEQFF. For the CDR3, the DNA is TGTGCCAGCAGGTCGGGACTGGGGATGTCTGAGCAGTTCTTC.

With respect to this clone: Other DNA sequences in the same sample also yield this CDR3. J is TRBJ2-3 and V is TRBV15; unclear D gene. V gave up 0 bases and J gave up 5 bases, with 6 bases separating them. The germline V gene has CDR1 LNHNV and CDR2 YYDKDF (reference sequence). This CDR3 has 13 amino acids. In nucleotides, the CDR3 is TGTGCCACCAGCAGAGATCCGGGAGATACGCAGTATTTT. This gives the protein CATSRDPGDTQYF.

The CDR3 reads CADGRTHEQFF. CDR3 bases: TGTGCTGACGGGAGAACTCATGAGCAGTTCTTC. This chain links TRBV27 with TRBJ2-1, with a tentative D call TRBD2 (6 bases). Germline V CDR1 and CDR2: MNHEY, SMNVEV (reference sequence). The CDR3 spans 11 residues.

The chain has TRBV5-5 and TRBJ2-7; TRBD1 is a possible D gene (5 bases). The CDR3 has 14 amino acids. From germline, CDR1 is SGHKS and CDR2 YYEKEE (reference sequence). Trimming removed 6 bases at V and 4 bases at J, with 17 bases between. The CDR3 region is CASTLTAGFYEQYF. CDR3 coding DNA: TGTGCCAGCACTTTGACAGCCGGCTTTTACGAGCAGTACTTC.

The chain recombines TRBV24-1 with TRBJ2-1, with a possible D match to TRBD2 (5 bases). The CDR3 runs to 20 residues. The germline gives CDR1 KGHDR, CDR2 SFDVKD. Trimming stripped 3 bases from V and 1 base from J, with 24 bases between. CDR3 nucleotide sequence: TGTGCCACCAGTGATACCACGGCGGGCCCCCGGCAGAGGTCCTACAATGAGCAGTTCTTC. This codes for CATSDTTAGPRQRSYNEQFF.

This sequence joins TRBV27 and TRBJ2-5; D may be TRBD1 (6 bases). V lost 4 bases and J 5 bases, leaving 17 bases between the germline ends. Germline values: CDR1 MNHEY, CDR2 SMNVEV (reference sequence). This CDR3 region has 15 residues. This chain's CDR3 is CASSSRDRPHETQYF. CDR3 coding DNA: TGTGCCAGCAGTTCGCGAGACAGGCCGCACGAGACCCAGTACTTC.

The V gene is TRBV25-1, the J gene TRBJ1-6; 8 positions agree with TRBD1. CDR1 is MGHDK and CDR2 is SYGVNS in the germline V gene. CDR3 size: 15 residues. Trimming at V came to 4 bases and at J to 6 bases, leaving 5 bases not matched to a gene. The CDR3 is CASSVPGQANSPLHF. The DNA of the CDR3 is TGTGCCAGCAGTGTGCCGGGACAGGCTAATTCACCCCTCCACTTT.

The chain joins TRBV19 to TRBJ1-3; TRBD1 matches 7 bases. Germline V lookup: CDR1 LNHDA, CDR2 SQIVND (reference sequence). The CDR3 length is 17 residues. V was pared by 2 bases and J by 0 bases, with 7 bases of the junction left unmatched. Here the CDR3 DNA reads TGTGCCAGTAGTATAACCCCGGGACAGAGCTCTGGAAACACCATATATTTT. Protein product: CASSITPGQSSGNTIYF.

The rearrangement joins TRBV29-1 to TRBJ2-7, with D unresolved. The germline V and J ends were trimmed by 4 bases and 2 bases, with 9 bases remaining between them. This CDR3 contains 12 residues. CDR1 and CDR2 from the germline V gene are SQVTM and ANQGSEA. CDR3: CSVGSAPYEQYF. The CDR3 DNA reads TGCAGCGTTGGTTCAGCGCCCTACGAGCAGTACTTC.

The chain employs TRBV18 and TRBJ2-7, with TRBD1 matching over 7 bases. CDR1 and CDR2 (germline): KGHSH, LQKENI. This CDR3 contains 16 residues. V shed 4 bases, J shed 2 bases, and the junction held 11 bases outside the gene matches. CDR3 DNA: TGTGCCAGCTCACTAAGCCCGGGACAGCAGACCTACGAGCAGTACTTC. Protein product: CASSLSPGQQTYEQYF.

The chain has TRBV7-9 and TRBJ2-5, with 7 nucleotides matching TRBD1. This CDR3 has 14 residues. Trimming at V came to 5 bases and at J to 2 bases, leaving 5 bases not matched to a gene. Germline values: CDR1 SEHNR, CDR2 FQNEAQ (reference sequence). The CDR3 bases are TGTGCCAGCAGCCCAGGGACAGTACAAGAGACCCAGTACTTC. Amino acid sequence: CASSPGTVQETQYF.

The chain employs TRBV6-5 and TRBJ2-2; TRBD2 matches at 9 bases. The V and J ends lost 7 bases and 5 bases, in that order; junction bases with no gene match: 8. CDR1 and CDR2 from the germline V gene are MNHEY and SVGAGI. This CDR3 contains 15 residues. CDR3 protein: CASTLAGARTGELFF. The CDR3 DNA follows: TGTGCCAGCACCTTAGCGGGAGCAAGGACCGGGGAGCTGTTTTTT.

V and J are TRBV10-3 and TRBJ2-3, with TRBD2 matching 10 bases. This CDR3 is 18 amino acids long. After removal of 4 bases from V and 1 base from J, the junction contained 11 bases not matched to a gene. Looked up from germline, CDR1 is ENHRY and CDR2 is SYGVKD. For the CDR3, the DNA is TGTGCCATCAGTGGCACCGGGACTAGCGACTACCGCACAGATACGCAGTATTTT. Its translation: CAISGTGTSDYRTDTQYF.

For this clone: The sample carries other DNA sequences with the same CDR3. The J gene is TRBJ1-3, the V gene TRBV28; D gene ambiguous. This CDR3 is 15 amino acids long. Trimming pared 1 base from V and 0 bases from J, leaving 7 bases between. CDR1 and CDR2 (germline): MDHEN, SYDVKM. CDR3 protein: CASSLSGSSGNTIYF. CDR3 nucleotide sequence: TGTGCCAGCAGTTTATCGGGTAGCTCTGGAAACACCATATATTTT.